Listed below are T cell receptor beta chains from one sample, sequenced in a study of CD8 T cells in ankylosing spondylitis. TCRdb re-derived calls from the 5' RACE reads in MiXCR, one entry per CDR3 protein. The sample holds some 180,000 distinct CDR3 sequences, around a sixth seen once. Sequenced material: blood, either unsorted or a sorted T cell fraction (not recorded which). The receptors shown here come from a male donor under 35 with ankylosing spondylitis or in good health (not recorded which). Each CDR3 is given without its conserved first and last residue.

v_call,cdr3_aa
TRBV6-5,ASSPGSHEQF
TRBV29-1,SVLAFGNTIY
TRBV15,ATSSAVLGAYEQY
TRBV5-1,ASSLEGTSGYNEQF
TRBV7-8,ASSLARDGLAF
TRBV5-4,ASSFGGRMNTEAF
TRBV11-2,ASRKPSGSYEQY
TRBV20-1,SARDPASGGSYNEQF
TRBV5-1,ASSSELAGETQY
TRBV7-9,ASTRGETSGNTIY
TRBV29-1,SVVRAGVYNEQF
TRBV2,ASTPGYNEQF
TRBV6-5,ASSSDGSSYNEQF
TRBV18,ASSPGDRVNTEAF
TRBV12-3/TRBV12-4,ASSLPGGYEQY
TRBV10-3,AITQRDINEQF
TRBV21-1,ASSRARVDEAF
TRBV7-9,ASSLGGIDNSPLH
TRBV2,ASTSRVVYRSTDTQY
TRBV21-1,ASLQYQPQH
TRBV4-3,ASSRDTSTDTQY
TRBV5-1,ASREQGADYGYT
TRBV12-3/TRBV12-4,ASTSRTQYNEQF
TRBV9,ASSAGGLGSYEQY
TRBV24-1,ATSDFGRIGVYNEQF
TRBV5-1,ASSLGQAWQETQY
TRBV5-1,ASSLPSRTSGNTGELF
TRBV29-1,SVQRGHGTEAF
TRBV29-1,SVDSGSLSGELF
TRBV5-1,ASSWAGGPNEQF
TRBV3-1,ASSQDDAQGRFLVWTQY
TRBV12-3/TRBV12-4,ASSSGSSSYNSPLH
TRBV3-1,ASSPDSIGQGGQPQH
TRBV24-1,ATSDFRDSGNIQY
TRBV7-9,ASSSRGSGGNRESSYNEQF
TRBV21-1,ASSKLGRLQDRAGEQY
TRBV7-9,ASSLLGGANVLT
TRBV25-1,ASTDFGLAGQETQY
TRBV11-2,ASNQRAASDEQF
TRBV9,ASSVGGGSYNEQF
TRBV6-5,ATAFGREGKNEQF
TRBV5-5,ASEPTPGQGLEDTQY
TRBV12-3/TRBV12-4,ASGAEGELF
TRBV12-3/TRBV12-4,ASSGTSVNTGELF
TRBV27,ASSFLSQETQY
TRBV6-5,ASSFSFAVQETQY
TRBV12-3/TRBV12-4,ASSFRNTQY
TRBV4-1,ASSQFTGRAF